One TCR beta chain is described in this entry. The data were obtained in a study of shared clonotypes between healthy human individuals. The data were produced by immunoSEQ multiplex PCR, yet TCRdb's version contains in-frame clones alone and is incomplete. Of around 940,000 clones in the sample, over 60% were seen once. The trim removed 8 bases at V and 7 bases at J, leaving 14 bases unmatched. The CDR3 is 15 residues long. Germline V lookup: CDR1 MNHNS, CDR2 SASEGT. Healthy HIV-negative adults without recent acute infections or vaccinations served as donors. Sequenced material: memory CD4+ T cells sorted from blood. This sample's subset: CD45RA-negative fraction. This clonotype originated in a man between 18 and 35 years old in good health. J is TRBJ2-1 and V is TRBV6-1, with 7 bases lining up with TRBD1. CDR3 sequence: CASRTSDRAMNEQFF. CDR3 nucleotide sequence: TGTGCCAGCCGAACCTCCGACAGGGCCATGAATGAGCAGTTCTTC.